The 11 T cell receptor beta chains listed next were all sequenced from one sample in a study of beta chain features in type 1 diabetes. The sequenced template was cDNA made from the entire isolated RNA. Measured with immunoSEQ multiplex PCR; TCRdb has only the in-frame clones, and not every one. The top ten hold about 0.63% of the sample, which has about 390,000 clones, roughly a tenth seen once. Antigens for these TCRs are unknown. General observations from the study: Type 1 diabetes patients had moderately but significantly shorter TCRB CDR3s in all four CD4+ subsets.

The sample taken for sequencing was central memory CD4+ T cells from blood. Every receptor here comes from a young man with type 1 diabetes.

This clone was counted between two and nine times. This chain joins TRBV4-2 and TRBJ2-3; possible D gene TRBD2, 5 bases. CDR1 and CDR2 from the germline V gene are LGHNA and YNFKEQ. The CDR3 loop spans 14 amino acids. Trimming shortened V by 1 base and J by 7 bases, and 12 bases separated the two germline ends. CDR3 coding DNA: TGTGCCAGCAGCCAAGTTGAGGGCACGAATACGCAGTATTTT. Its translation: CASSQVEGTNTQYF.

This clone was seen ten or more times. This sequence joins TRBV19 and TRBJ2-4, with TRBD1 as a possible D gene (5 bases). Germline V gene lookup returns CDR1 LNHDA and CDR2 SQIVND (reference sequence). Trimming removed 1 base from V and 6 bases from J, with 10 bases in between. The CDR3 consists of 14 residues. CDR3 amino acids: CASSIARAGNIQYF. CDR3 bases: TGTGCCAGTAGTATAGCCAGGGCTGGAAACATTCAGTACTTC.

The CDR3 sequence is CASSLEGIGYNEQFF. The DNA of the CDR3 is TGTGCCAGCAGTTTAGAAGGGATCGGCTACAATGAGCAGTTCTTC. The V and J genes are TRBV6-5 and TRBJ2-1; D is ambiguous. This CDR3 is built from 15 residues. Looked up from germline, CDR1 is MNHEY and CDR2 is SVGAGI. V was shortened by 4 bases and J by 3 bases, with 13 bases between the two germline ends.

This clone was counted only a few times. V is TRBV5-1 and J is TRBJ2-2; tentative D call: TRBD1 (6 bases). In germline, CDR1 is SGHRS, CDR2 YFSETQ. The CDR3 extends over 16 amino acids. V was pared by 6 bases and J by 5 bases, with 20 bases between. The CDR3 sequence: CASTLGQGSGTGELFF. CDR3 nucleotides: TGCGCCAGCACCCTTGGTCAGGGGTCAGGGACCGGGGAGCTGTTTTTT. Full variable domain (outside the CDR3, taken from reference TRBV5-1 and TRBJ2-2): KAGVTQTPRYLIKTRGQQVTLSCSPISGHRSVSWYQQTPGQGLQFLFEYFSETQRNKGNFPGRFSGRQFSNSRSEMNVSTLELGDSALYLCASTLGQGSGTGELFFGEGSRLTVL.

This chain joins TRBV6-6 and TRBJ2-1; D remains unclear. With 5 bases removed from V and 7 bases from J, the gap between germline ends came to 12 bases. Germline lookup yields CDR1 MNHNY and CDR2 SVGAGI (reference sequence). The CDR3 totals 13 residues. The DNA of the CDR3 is TGTGCCAGCAGTGCGCAGGTGGGGAATGAGCAGTTCTTC. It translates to CASSAQVGNEQFF.

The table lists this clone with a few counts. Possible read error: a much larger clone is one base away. CDR3 amino acids: CASSPSGSSYNEQFF. DNA for the CDR3: TGTGCCAGCAGCCCTAGCGGGAGCTCCTACAATGAGCAGTTCTTC. J is TRBJ2-1 and V is TRBV4-2; TRBD2 aligns across 10 bases. V gave up 4 bases and J gave up 0 bases; unmatched junction bases: 0. Germline-derived CDR1 and CDR2 are LGHNA and YNFKEQ. The CDR3 is made up of 15 amino acids.

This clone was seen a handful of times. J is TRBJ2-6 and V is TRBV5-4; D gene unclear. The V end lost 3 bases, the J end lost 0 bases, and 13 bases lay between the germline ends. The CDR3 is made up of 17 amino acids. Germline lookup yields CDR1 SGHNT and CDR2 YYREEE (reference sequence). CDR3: CASSSRAAISGANVLTF. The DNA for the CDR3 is TGTGCCAGCAGCTCTCGGGCAGCGATCTCTGGGGCCAACGTCCTGACTTTC. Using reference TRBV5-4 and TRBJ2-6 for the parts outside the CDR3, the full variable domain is ETGVTQSPTHLIKTRGQQVTLRCSSQSGHNTVSWYQQALGQGPQFIFQYYREEENGRGNFPPRFSGLQFPNYSSELNVNALELDDSALYLCASSSRAAISGANVLTFGAGSRLTVL.

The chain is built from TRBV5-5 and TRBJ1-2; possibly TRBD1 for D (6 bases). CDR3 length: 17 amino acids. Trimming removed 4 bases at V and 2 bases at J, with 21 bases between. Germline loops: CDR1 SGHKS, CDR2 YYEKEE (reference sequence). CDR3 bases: TGTGCCAGCAGCCAACCTTCGTGGGGGGCTGTGAACTATGGCTACACCTTC. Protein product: CASSQPSWGAVNYGYTF.

DNA of the CDR3: TGCGCCAGCAGCTTGGGGGCAGGGGATGAGGACTATGGCTACACCTTC. This sequence encodes CASSLGAGDEDYGYTF. The chain combines TRBV5-1 with TRBJ1-2, with D possibly matching TRBD1 (6 bases). This CDR3 is built from 16 residues. V was cut by 0 bases and J by 3 bases, with 15 bases left in between. CDR1 and CDR2 (germline): SGHRS, YFSETQ.

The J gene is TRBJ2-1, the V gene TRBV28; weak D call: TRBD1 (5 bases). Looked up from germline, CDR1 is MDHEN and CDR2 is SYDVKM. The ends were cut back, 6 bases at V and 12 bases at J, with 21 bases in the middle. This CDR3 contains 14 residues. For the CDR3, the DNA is TGTGCCAGCAGGAAGAGCAGGGAAGGCTATGGGCAGTTCTTC. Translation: CASRKSREGYGQFF.

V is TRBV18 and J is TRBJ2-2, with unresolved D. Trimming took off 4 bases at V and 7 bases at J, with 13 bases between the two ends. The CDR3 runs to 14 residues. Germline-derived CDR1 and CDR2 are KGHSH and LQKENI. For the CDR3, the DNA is TGTGCCAGCTCACGACCTGGGGTGGACGGGGAGCTGTTTTTT. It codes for CASSRPGVDGELFF.